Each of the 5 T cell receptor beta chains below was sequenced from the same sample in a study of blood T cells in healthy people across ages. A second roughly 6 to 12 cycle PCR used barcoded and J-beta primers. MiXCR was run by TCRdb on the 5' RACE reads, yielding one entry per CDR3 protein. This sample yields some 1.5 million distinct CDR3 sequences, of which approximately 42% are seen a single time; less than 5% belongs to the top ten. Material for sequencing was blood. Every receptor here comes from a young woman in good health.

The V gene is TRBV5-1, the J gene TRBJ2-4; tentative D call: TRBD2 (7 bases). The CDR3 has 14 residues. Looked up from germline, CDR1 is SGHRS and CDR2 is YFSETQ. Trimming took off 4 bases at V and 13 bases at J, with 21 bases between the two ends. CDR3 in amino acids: CASSGGGLYNEQYF. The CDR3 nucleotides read TGCGCCAGCAGCGGCGGGGGCCTTTACAATGAGCAGTACTTC.

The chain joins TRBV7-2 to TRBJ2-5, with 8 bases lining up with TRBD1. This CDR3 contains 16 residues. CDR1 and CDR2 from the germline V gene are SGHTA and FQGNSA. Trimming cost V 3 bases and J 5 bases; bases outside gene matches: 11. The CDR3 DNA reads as TGTGCCAGCAGCTTGATGACTGGACAGGGTTCGGAGACCCAGTACTTC. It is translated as CASSLMTGQGSETQYF.

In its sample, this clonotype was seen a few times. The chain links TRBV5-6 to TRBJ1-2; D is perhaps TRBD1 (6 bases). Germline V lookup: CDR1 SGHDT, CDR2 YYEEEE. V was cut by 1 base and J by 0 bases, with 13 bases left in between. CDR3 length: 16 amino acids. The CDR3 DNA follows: TGTGCCAGCAGCTTGTTACAGGGTGTCCCTAACTATGGCTACACCTTC. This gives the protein CASSLLQGVPNYGYTF.

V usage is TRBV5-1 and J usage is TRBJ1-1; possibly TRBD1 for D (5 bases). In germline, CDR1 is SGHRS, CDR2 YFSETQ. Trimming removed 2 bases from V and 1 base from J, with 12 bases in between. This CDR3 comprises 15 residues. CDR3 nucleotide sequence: TGCGCCAGCAGCTTTGCAGGGTCAGGGAACACTGAAGCTTTCTTT. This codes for CASSFAGSGNTEAFF.

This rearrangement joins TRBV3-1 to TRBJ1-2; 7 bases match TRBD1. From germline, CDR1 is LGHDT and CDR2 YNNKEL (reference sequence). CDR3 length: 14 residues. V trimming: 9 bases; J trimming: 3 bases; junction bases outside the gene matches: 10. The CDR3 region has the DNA TGTGCCAGTCACTCACAGGGGCAGGACTATGGCTACACCTTC. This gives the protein CASHSQGQDYGYTF.